This entry lists 17 T cell receptor beta chains sequenced from one sample in a study of cytomegalovirus exposure and HLA in healthy donors. Primers included in the PCR were 60 Vbeta and 13 Jbeta primers. The data were produced by immunoSEQ multiplex PCR, yet TCRdb's version contains in-frame clones alone and is incomplete. The sample carries over 150,000 clones, 70% to 80% recorded once. Sequencing was done on a sample of PBMCs. All receptors come from a male donor in good health and CMV-seronegative.

The table lists this clone with a few counts. Within the sample, other DNA sequences also encode this same CDR3. This sequence joins TRBV15 and TRBJ2-7; 10 nucleotides line up with TRBD1. The J segment lost 1 base and the V segment lost 0 bases, leaving 3 bases of the junction unmatched. CDR1 and CDR2 (germline): LNHNV, YYDKDF (reference sequence). CDR3 length: 16 residues. CDR3 DNA: TGTGCCACCAGCAGAGATGGGACAGGGGATTCCTACGAGCAGTACTTC. It encodes CATSRDGTGDSYEQYF.

The chain recombines TRBV30 with TRBJ1-5; D unclear. The CDR3 runs to 14 residues. Germline CDR1 reads GTSNPN; CDR2 reads SVGIG (reference sequence). The CDR3 protein is CALNGGDGNQPQHF. CDR3 in DNA: TGTGCTCTCAACGGAGGTGACGGCAATCAGCCCCAGCATTTT.

This clone was recorded once. The rearrangement joins TRBV6-1 to TRBJ1-5, with D unclear. V lost 1 base and J lost 0, with 10 bases in between. The germline V gene encodes CDR1 MNHNS and CDR2 SASEGT. The CDR3 length is 16 residues. The CDR3 protein is CASSEEPENSNQPQHF. The CDR3 coding sequence is TGTGCCAGCAGTGAAGAACCAGAAAATAGCAATCAGCCCCAGCATTTT.

The chain uses TRBV28 and TRBJ1-2, with 7 bases matching TRBD1. CDR3 length: 19 amino acids. Germline V gene lookup returns CDR1 MDHEN and CDR2 SYDVKM. Germline trimming cut 6 bases from V and 4 bases from J; bases unmatched to any gene: 23. CDR3 in amino acids: CASRFPDGSGDRGGYGYTF. DNA of the CDR3: TGTGCCAGCAGATTCCCCGACGGCTCAGGGGACAGAGGCGGCTATGGCTACACCTTC.

The rearrangement links TRBV6-1 to TRBJ1-5; TRBD1 matches 7 bases. Germline lookup yields CDR1 MNHNS and CDR2 SASEGT. The CDR3 length is 15 residues. Trimming cost V 6 bases and J 5 bases; bases outside gene matches: 10. CDR3 sequence: CASSYDRDVHQPQHF. For the CDR3, the DNA is TGTGCCAGCAGCTACGACAGGGACGTTCATCAGCCCCAGCATTTT.

The gene calls are TRBV6-1 and TRBJ2-5; D might be TRBD1 (6 bases). Trimming took 3 bases from V and 2 from J, leaving 16 bases between them. The germline CDR1 and CDR2 sequences are MNHNS and SASEGT. The CDR3 loop spans 16 amino acids. CDR3 protein: CASSDGTTALQETQYF. The DNA for the CDR3 is TGTGCCAGCAGTGATGGGACAACAGCCCTACAAGAGACCCAGTACTTC.

The CDR3 DNA reads as TGTGCCAGCAGCTTACCTCCGGGACAGGTCACCGGGGAGCTGTTTTTT. Amino acid sequence: CASSLPPGQVTGELFF. This rearrangement joins TRBV7-9 to TRBJ2-2, with TRBD1 matching 8 bases. Germline CDR1 reads SEHNR; CDR2 reads FQNEAQ (reference sequence). V trimming: 2 bases; J trimming: 4 bases; junction bases outside the gene matches: 6. The CDR3 sequence is 16 residues long. Looking up the rest from reference TRBV7-9 and TRBJ2-2 gives the full variable domain: DTGVSQNPRHKITKRGQNVTFRCDPISEHNRLYWYRQTLGQGPEFLTYFQNEAQLEKSRLLSDRFSAERPKGSFSTLEIQRTEQGDSAMYLCASSLPPGQVTGELFFGEGSRLTVL.

This clone was found a few times. The rearrangement links TRBV29-1 to TRBJ2-3; D not resolved. CDR1 and CDR2 from the germline V gene are SQVTM and ANQGSEA. V lost 1 base and J 4 bases, leaving 12 bases between the germline ends. This CDR3 comprises 14 residues. The CDR3 DNA reads TGCAGCGTTGAAGGAATAGCCCTCCCAGATACGCAGTATTTT. It is translated as CSVEGIALPDTQYF.

This clone was seen once. A junction end diverges from the germline sequence, so it may reflect a read error. The chain employs TRBV6-5 and TRBJ2-5, with D perhaps matching TRBD2 (5 bases). Germline V gives CDR1 MNHEY, CDR2 SVGAGI. The CDR3 length is 15 residues. In DNA form, the CDR3 reads TGTGCCAGCAGCCCCGGTAGGAGGAACCAAGAGGCCCAGTACTTC. Translated, it gives CASSPGRRNQEAQYF.

CDR3 in DNA: TGTGCCAGCAGTGATATCGGGACTGGTAATCAGCCCCAGCATTTT. It specifies CASSDIGTGNQPQHF. The gene calls are TRBV6-1 and TRBJ1-5; weak D call: TRBD1 (5 bases). The CDR3 sequence is 15 residues long. The germline gives CDR1 MNHNS, CDR2 SASEGT. V was trimmed by 3 bases and J by 4 bases, leaving 13 bases between them.

This chain connects TRBV30 to TRBJ1-6; 8 bases agree with TRBD1. Germline trimming cut 0 bases from V and 7 bases from J; bases unmatched to any gene: 5. Per germline, CDR1 GTSNPN and CDR2 SVGIG (reference sequence). This CDR3 has 15 residues. CDR3 region: CAWSVGQGTNSPLHF. The DNA for the CDR3 is TGTGCCTGGAGTGTAGGACAGGGAACAAATTCACCCCTCCACTTT.

The V gene is TRBV5-1, the J gene TRBJ2-3; D gene unclear. CDR3 size: 14 residues. V was pared by 0 bases and J by 3 bases, with 8 bases between. In germline, CDR1 is SGHRS, CDR2 YFSETQ. The CDR3 region has the DNA TGCGCCAGCAGCTTGGCCGCCCGGACAGATACGCAGTATTTT. This gives the protein CASSLAARTDTQYF.

The chain links TRBV5-1 to TRBJ1-6, with D uncertain. Germline-derived CDR1 and CDR2 are SGHRS and YFSETQ. The CDR3 totals 17 residues. V was pared by 0 bases and J by 4 bases, with 14 bases between. The CDR3 sequence is CASSLAGASPYNSPLHF. The CDR3 DNA reads as TGCGCCAGCAGCTTGGCGGGAGCGTCTCCTTATAATTCACCCCTCCACTTT.

This sequence joins TRBV10-3 and TRBJ2-5; D might be TRBD2 (6 bases). The DNA end is more similar to TRBJ2-7, so the J call may be wrong. The CDR3 has 15 residues. Germline V gene sequence: CDR1 ENHRY, CDR2 SYGVKD. This chain's CDR3 is CAISESRGTDHEQYF. The CDR3 bases are TGTGCCATCAGTGAGTCGCGGGGAACAGACCACGAGCAGTACTTC.

CDR3 sequence (DNA): TGTGCCTCCGGCAGGGAAGGCAAAAACATTCAGTACTTC. Protein product: CASGREGKNIQYF. The chain combines TRBV30 with TRBJ2-4; tentatively, D is TRBD1 (5 bases). Trimming pared 7 bases from V and 3 bases from J, leaving 13 bases between. CDR1 and CDR2 (germline): GTSNPN, SVGIG (reference sequence). This CDR3 is 13 amino acids long.

The V and J genes are TRBV18 and TRBJ2-7; 12 bases are shared with TRBD2. With 6 bases clipped from V and 9 bases from J, the junction kept 12 bases outside the gene matches. CDR3 size: 15 residues. Germline-derived CDR1 and CDR2 are KGHSH and LQKENI. As DNA, the CDR3 is TGTGCCAGCTCTCCCAAGACTAGCGGGGGCCACGGGCAGTACTTC. Its translation: CASSPKTSGGHGQYF. Variable domain in full (rest from reference TRBV18 and TRBJ2-7): NAGVMQNPRHLVRRRGQEARLRCSPMKGHSHVYWYRQLPEEGLKFMVYLQKENIIDESGMPKERFSAEFPKEGPSILRIQQVVRGDSAAYFCASSPKTSGGHGQYFGPGTRLTVT.

The chain uses TRBV28 and TRBJ1-5; D is undetermined. Germline V gene lookup returns CDR1 MDHEN and CDR2 SYDVKM. The CDR3 has 14 amino acids. Trimming removed 3 bases at V and 3 bases at J, with 9 bases between. The CDR3 DNA sequence: TGTGCCAGCAGTTTTGGCGGCTACAATCAGCCCCAGCATTTT. This gives the protein CASSFGGYNQPQHF.